This record concerns one TCR beta chain sequence. This entry comes from a study of T cell repertoires in cytomegalovirus infection. V lost 5 bases to trimming and J lost 10 bases; unmatched junction nucleotides: 6. The CDR3 runs to 12 residues. CDR1 and CDR2 from the germline V gene are SQVTM and ANQGSEA. Via MiXCR, TCRdb re-called the reads, giving one row per CDR3 protein. Here the sample spans about 740,000 distinct CDR3 sequences, roughly 35% being singletons. What was sequenced was PBMCs. The sequence was obtained from a human donor in good health (CMV status not recorded). Some clones in this sample may be carry-over from other donors' samples. J is TRBJ2-1 and V is TRBV29-1, with 9 positions matching TRBD2. CDR3 DNA sequence: TGCAGCGTTAGTGGGGGACTAGCCGAGCAGTTCTTC. Amino acids: CSVSGGLAEQFF.